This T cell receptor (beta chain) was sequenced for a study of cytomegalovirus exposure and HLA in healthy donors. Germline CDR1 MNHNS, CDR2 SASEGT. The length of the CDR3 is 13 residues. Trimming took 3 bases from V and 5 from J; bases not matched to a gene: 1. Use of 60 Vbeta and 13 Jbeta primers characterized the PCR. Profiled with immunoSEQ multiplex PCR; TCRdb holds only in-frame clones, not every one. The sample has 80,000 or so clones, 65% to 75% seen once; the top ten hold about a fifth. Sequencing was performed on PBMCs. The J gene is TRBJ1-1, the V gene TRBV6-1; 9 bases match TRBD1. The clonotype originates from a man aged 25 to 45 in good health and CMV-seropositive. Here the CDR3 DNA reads TGTGCCAGCAGTGAGGACAGGGGTACTGAAGCTTTCTTT. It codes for CASSEDRGTEAFF.